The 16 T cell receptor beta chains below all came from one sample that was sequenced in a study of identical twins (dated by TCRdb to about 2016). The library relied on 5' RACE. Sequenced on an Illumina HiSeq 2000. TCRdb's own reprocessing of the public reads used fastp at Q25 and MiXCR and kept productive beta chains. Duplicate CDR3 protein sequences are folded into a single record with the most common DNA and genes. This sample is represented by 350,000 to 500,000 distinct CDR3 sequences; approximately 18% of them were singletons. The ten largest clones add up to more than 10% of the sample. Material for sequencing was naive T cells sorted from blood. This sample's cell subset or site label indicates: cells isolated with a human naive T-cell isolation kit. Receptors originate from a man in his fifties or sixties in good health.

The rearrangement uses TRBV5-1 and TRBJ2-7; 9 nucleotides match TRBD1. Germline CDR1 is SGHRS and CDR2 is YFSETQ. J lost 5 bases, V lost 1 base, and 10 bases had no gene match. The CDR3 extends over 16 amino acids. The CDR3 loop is CASSLTGTGSVNEQYF. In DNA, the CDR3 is TGCGCCAGCAGCTTGACCGGGACAGGGAGTGTTAACGAGCAGTACTTC.

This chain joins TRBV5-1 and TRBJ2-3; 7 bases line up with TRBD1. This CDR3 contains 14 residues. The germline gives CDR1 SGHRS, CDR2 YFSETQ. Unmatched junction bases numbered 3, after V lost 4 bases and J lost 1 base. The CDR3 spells CASSHRGRTDTQYF. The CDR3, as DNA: TGCGCCAGCAGCCACAGGGGCCGCACAGATACGCAGTATTTT.

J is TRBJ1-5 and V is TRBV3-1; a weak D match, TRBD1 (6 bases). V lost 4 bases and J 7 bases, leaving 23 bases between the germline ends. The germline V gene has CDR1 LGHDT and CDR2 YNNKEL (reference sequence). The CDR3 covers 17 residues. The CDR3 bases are TGTGCCAGCAGCCGAGGGCGGACGGGGGGCCTAAACCAGCCCCAGCATTTT. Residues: CASSRGRTGGLNQPQHF.

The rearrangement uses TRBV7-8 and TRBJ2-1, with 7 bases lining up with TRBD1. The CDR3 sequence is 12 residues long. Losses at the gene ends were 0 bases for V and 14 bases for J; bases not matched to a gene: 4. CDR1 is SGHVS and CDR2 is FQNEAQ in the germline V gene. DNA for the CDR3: TGTGCCAGCAGCTTAGCGAGGGGGCATGAGTTCTTC. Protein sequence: CASSLARGHEFF.

CDR3 sequence reads: CASSYTDSNQPQHF. The CDR3 bases are TGTGCCAGCAGTTATACGGACAGCAATCAGCCCCAGCATTTT. The chain joins TRBV12-3 or TRBV12-4 to TRBJ1-5; D ambiguous. The CDR3 has 14 residues. The V end was cut by 4 bases, the J end by 1 base, with 8 bases between.

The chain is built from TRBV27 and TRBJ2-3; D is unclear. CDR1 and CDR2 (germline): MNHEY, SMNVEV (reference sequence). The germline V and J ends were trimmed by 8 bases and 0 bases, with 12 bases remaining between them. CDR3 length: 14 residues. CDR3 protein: CASHEQSSTDTQYF. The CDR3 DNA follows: TGTGCCAGCCATGAACAATCTAGCACAGATACGCAGTATTTT.

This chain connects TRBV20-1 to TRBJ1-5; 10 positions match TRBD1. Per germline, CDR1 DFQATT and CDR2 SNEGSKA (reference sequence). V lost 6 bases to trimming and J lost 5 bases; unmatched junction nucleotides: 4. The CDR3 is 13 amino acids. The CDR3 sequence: CSALDRGHQPQHF. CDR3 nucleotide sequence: TGCAGTGCCCTCGACAGGGGGCATCAGCCCCAGCATTTT.

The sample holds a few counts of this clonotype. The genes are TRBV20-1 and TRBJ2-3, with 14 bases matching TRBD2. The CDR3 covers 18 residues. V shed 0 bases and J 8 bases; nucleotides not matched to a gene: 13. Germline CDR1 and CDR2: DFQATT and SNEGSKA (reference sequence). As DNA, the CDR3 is TGCAGTGCTAGAGATGGCCTGGGACTAGCGGGGGCTGCAGGTACGCAGTATTTT. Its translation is CSARDGLGLAGAAGTQYF.

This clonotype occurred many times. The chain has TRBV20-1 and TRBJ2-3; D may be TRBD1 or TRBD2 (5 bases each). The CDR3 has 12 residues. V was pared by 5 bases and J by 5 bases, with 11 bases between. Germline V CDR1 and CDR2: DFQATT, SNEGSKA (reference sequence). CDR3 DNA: TGCAGTGCTCGTCATGGGGGAGATACGCAGTATTTT. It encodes CSARHGGDTQYF.

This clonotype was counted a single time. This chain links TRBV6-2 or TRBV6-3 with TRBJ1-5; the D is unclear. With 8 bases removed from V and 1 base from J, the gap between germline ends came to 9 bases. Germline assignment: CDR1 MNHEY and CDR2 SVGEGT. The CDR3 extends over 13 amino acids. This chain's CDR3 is CASLQSSNQPQHF. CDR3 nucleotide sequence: TGTGCCAGCCTTCAATCCAGCAATCAGCCCCAGCATTTT.

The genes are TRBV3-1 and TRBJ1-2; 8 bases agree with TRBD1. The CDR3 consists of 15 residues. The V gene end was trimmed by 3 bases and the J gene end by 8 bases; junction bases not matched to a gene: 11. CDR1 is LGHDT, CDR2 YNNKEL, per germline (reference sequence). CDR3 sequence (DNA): TGTGCCAGCAGCCATTTAACTCAGGGGGCTGGGGGCTACACCTTC. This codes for CASSHLTQGAGGYTF.

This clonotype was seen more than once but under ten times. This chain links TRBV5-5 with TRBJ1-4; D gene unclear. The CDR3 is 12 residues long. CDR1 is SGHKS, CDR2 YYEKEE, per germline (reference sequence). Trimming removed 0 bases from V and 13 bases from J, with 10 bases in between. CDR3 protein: CASSLESDTLFF. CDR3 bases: TGTGCCAGCAGCTTGGAGTCGGATACACTGTTTTTT.

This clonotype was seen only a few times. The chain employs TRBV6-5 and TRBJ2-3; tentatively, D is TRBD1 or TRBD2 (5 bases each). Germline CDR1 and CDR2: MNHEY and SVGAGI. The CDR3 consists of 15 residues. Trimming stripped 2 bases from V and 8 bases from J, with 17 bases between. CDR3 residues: CASSYGTRRSSTQYF. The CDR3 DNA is TGTGCCAGCAGTTACGGGACGCGCCGCAGCAGTACGCAGTATTTT.

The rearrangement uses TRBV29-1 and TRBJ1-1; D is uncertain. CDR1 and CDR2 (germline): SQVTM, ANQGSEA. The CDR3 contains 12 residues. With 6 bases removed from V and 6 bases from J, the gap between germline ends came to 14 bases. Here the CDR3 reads CSVLGLRPEAFF. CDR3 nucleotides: TGCAGCGTACTCGGCCTTCGACCTGAAGCTTTCTTT.

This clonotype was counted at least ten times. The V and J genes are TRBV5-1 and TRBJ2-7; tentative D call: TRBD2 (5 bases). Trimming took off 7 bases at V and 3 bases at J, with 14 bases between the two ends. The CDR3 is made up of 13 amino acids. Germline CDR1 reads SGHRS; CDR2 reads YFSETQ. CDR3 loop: CASSNGVYYEQYF. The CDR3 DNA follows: TGCGCCAGCTCAAACGGGGTTTACTACGAGCAGTACTTC.

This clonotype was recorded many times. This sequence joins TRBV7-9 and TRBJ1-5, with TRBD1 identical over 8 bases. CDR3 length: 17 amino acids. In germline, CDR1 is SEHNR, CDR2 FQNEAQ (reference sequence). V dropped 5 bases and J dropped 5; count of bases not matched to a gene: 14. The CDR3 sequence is CASSRSRDRRKDQPQHF. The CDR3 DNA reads TGTGCCAGCAGCCGCTCCCGGGACAGGAGAAAGGATCAGCCCCAGCATTTT. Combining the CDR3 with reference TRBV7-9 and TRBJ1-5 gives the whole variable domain DTGVSQNPRHKITKRGQNVTFRCDPISEHNRLYWYRQTLGQGPEFLTYFQNEAQLEKSRLLSDRFSAERPKGSFSTLEIQRTEQGDSAMYLCASSRSRDRRKDQPQHFGDGTRLSIL.